This TCR beta chain was sequenced during a study of cytomegalovirus exposure and HLA in healthy donors. PCR was performed using 60 Vbeta and 13 Jbeta primers. TCRdb's table, derived via immunoSEQ multiplex PCR, lists solely in-frame clones and lacks some. This sample has some 110,000 clones, with about 81% found just once. This CDR3 contains 15 residues. The V gene's germline CDR1 is MNHEY and CDR2 SVGAGI. V dropped 0 bases and J dropped 6 bases, with 14 bases sitting between them. Points from the study as a whole: In presence/absence analyses, roughly uniform sequencing depth across donors was assumed. In most subjects, TCR beta sequences reportedly gave accurate predictions of HLA-A and HLA-B alleles.

This clone was seen only a few times. Its antigen is unknown. Unrecorded immune exposures were likely, despite nominal health at sampling. Specimen: PBMCs. The rearrangement joins TRBV6-5 to TRBJ1-2; D unclear. This clonotype was sampled from a woman aged 25 to 39 in good health and CMV-seronegative. DNA for the CDR3: TGTGCCAGCAGTTACTCGTCAGGTGGTGGAAATGGCTACACCTTC. It is translated as CASSYSSGGGNGYTF.